These T cell receptor beta chains were read from a single sample in a study of blood T cell repertoires in COVID-19. The table came from immunoSEQ multiplex PCR; TCRdb's copy has only in-frame clones and leaves some out. This table has roughly 100,000 clones, approximately 78% appearing once. The sequenced material came from peripheral blood. Receptor source: a woman aged 80 or over with acute or convalescent COVID-19. CDR3s include the opening cysteine and the closing phenylalanine or tryptophan. The order of the fields is V gene, J gene, D gene, CDR3 protein. D genes are given only for firm matches.

TRBV5-6	TRBJ2-5	NA	CASSTDGGQETQYF
TRBV6-5	TRBJ2-7	TRBD1	CASSYWDREGEQYF
TRBV15	TRBJ2-5	TRBD2	CATSRGGTGETQYF
TRBV11-2	TRBJ1-4	TRBD1	CASSLGTGGGEKLFF
TRBV29-1	TRBJ2-4	TRBD2	CSVGEGIQYF
TRBV25-1	TRBJ1-4	NA	CASSALTGKGEKLFF
TRBV28	TRBJ1-5	TRBD1	CASNAGTGGNQPQHF
TRBV27	TRBJ2-5	NA	CASSLQGGEETQYF
TRBV10-3	TRBJ2-3	TRBD2	CAISPRTSGRRDTQYF
TRBV29-1	TRBJ1-3	NA	CSVAGQGAGNTIYF
TRBV21-1	TRBJ2-5	NA	CASSNLGDRAKEETQYF
TRBV10-1	TRBJ2-1	NA	CASGPSSYNEQFF
TRBV12-3/TRBV12-4	TRBJ1-2	NA	CASSAERGYTF
TRBV7-9	TRBJ1-1	NA	CASTSGQGNTEAFF
TRBV10-2	TRBJ1-5	NA	CASGPGVQPQHF
TRBV6-5	TRBJ2-7	TRBD2	CASSLGGRAYEQYF
TRBV19	TRBJ2-1	TRBD2	CASNSPRTSGRHNEQFF
TRBV30	TRBJ1-4	NA	CAWSGQRNEKLFF
TRBV10-3	TRBJ1-6	TRBD1	CAISGAPGGANNSPLHF
TRBV10-2	TRBJ1-2	TRBD1	CASLDRESSGYTF
TRBV6-5	TRBJ1-1	TRBD1	CASSYSAGGNTEAFF
TRBV27	TRBJ2-7	NA	CASSYSGVYEQYF
TRBV24-1	TRBJ2-1	NA	CATSDLGGYEQFF
TRBV18	TRBJ1-1	NA	CASSRLRGDEAFF
TRBV2	TRBJ2-3	TRBD2	CASSVTAGGQDTQYF
TRBV2	TRBJ2-5	NA	CASSENLSQETQYF
TRBV6-5	TRBJ1-2	TRBD1	CASSGQVLYF
TRBV24-1	TRBJ2-1	TRBD2	CATSDLPTSGRDEQFF
TRBV19	TRBJ2-5	TRBD1	CASSIPTGAQETQYF
TRBV5-1	TRBJ1-6	NA	CASSLESDNSPLHF
TRBV5-6	TRBJ1-1	NA	CASSFGGQKEAFF
TRBV3-1/TRBV3-2	TRBJ2-3	TRBD2	CASSQDRGTSGSRLDTQYF
TRBV11-1	TRBJ1-2	NA	CASSTGRGSANYGYTF
TRBV4-3	TRBJ1-2	TRBD1	CASSHEGGIYGYTF
TRBV29-1	TRBJ2-5	TRBD2	CSVGGLARYQETQYF
TRBV6-1	TRBJ2-1	NA	CASSDTKGMLSYNEQFF
TRBV10-3	TRBJ2-2	TRBD2	CAISATPGLAGRPGELFF
TRBV5-4	TRBJ2-1	TRBD2	CASSLYSGRTNEQFF
TRBV7-9	TRBJ2-3	NA	CASLLGPADTQYF
TRBV2	TRBJ1-2	NA	CASSDAAGYGYTF
TRBV5-6	TRBJ2-5	NA	CASSLGRVETQYF
TRBV3-1/TRBV3-2	TRBJ2-2	NA	CASSQVRGELFF
TRBV6-1	TRBJ2-3	TRBD2	CASSEPTSGTDTQYF
TRBV19	TRBJ2-5	NA	CASSISGAKVGETQYF
TRBV27	TRBJ2-7	TRBD1	CASRRDRGGSYEQYF